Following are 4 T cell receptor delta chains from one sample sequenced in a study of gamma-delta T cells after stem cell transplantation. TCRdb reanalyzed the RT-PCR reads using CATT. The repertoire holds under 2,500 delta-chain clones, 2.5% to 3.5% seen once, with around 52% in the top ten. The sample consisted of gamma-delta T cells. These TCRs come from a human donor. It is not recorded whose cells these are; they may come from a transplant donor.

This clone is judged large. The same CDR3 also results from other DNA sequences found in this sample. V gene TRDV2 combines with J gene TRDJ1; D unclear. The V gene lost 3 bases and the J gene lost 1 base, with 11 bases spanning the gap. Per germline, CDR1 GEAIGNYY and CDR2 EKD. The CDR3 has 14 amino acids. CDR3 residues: CACDRLRPTDKLIF. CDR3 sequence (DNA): TGTGCCTGTGACCGACTACGTCCCACCGATAAACTCATCTTT.

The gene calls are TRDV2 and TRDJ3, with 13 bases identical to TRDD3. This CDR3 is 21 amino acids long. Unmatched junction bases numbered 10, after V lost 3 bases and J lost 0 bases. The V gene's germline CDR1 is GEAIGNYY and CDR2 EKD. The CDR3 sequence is CACDPVLGDTPASWDTRQMFF. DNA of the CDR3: TGTGCCTGTGACCCGGTACTGGGGGATACGCCCGCCTCCTGGGACACCCGACAGATGTTTTTC.

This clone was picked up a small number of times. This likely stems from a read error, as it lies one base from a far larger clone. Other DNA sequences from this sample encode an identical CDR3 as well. The CDR3 sequence is CALGEASFLLTYWGPPGKLIF. The CDR3, as DNA: TGTGCCCTTGGGGAAGCCTCCTTCCTGCTGACTTACTGGGGCCCTCCGGGTAAACTCATCTTT. J is TRDJ1 and V is TRDV1, with D perhaps assigned TRDD2 or TRDD3 (7 bases each). The length of the CDR3 is 21 residues. Germline V gene sequence: CDR1 TSWWSYY, CDR2 QGS.

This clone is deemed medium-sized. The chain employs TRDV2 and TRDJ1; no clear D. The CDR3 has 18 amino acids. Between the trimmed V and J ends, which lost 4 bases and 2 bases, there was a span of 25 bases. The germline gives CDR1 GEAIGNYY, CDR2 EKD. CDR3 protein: CACEGMPNRLRNTDKLIF. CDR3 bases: TGTGCCTGTGAGGGTATGCCGAACCGACTGAGGAATACCGATAAACTCATCTTT.